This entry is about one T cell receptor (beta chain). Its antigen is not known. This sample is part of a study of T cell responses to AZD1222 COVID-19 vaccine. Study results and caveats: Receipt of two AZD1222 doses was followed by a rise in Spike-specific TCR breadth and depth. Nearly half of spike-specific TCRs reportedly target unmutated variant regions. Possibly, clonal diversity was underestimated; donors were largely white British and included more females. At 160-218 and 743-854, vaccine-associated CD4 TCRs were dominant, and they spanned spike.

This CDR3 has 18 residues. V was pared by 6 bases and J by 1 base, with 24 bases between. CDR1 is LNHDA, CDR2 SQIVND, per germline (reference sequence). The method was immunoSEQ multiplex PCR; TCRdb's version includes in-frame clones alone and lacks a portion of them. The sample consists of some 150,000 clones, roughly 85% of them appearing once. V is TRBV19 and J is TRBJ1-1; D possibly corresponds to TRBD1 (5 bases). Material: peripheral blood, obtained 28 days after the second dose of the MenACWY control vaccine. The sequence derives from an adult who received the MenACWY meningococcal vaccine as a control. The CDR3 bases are TGTGCCAGTAGGACCTGGGGCAGCCGAAGCTTAACGAACACTGAAGCTTTCTTT. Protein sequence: CASRTWGSRSLTNTEAFF.